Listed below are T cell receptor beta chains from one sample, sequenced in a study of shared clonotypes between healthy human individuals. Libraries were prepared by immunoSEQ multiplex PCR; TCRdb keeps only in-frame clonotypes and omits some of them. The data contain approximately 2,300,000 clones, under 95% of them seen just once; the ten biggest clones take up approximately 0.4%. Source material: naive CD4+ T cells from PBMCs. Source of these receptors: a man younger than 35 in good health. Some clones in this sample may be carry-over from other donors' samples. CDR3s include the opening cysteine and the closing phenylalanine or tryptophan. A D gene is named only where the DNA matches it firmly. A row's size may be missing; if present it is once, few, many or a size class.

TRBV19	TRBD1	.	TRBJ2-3	CASSERQGYTDTQYF
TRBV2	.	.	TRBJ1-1	CASIDGAVSEAFF
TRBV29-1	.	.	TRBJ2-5	CSGSSTEGETQYF
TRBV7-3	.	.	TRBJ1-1	CASSSDRNTEAFF
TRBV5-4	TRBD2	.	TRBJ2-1	CASSRWTSGTYNEQFF
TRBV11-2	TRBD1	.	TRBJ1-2	CASSAMGGTDASRYGYTF
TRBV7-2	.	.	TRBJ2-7	CASSLAGGGHSYEQYF
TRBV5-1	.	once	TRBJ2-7	CASSSAPNPPYEQYF
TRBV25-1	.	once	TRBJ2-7	CASSGLYEQYF
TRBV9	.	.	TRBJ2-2	CASRSTGGHTGELFF
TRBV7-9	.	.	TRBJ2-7	CASSFTVDSEQYF
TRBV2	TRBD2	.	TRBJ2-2	CASSETSSGRSGELFF
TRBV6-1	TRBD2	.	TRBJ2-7	CASSEGGTSGRWSYEQYF
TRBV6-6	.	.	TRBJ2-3	CASSPFGVFLDTQYF
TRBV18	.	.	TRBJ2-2	CASSPSGQVNTGELFF
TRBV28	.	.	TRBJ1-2	CASKDRSYGYTF
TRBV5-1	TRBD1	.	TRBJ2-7	CASSEGAGTYEQYF
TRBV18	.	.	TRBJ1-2	CASSPVDSTAFGYTF
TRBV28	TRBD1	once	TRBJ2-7	CASSLFGRGYEQYF
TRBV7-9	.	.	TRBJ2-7	CASSFDRTYEQYF
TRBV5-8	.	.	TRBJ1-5	CASSEGQRNQPQHF
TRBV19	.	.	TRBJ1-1	CASSARRTPNTEAFF
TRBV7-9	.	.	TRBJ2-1	CATVATGSYNEQFF
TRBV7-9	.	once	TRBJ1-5	CASSLGGAHQPQHF
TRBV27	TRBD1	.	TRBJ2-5	CASRRRQGSSQETQYF
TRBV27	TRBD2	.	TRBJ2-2	CASSLFGGSGNTGELFF
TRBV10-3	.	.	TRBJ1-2	CAISEFMARESNYGYTF
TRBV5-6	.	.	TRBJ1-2	CASGLTGRNYGYTF
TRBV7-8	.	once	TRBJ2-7	CASSLARPAVWSYEQYF
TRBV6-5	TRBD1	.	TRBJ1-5	CASRPRGTGYQPQHF
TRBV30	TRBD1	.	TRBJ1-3	CGGTAFSGNTIYF
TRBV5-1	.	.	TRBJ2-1	CASSWMTSSYNEQFF
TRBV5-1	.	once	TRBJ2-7	CASSSTPGFEQYF
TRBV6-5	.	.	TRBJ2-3	CASSSLSPTDTQYF
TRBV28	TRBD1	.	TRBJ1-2	CASSSPGQGGFGYTF
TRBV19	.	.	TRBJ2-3	CASNPWGTTDTQYF
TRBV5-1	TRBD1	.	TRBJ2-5	CASSPDRGNRETQYF
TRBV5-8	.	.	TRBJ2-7	CASRPTGRSYEQYF
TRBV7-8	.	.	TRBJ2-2	CASSLLGTGELFF
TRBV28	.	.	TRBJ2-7	CASRRRGAFYEQYF
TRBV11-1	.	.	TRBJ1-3	CASSFQPTGSGNTIYF
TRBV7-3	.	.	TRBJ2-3	CASSPQPTDTQYF
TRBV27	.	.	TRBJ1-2	CASSLRLGDGYTF
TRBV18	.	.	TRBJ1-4	CASSPAGHPATNEKLFF
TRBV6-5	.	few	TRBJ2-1	CASSYRGGYNEQFF
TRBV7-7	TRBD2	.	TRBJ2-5	CASSSGLAGGQETQYF
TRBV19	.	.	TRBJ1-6	CATMGAQNSPLHF
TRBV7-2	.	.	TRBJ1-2	CASTLGQGHYGYTF
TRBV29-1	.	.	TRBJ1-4	CSVFFGGGDEKLFF
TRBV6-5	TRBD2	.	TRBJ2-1	CASRSSGTSNEQFF
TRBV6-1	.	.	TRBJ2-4	CASSEKWANLAKNIQYF
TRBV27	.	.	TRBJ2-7	CASSLGGLSGRPYEQYF
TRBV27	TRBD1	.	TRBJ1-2	CASSPRDRRNYGYTF
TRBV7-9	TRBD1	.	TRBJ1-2	CASSNGQGFNYGYTF
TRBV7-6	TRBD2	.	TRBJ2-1	CASSLAYRASGYNEQFF
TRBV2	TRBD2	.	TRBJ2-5	CASSQSSGIKETQYF
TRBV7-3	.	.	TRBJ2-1	CASSQGTGFGEQFF
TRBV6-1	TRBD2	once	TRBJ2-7	CASSLLAGGSYEQYF
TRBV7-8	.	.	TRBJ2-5	CASSPEAPGLQETQYF